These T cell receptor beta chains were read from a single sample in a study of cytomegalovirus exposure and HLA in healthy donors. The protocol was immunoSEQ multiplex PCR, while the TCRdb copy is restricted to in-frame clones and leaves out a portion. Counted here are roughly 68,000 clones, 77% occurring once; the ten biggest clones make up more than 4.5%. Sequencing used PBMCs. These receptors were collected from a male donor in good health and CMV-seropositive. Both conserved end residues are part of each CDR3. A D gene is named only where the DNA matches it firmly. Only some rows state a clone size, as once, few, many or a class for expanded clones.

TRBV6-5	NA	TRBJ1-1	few	TGTGCCAGCAGTTACTCCGTTACAGGGAACACTGAAGCTTTCTTT	CASSYSVTGNTEAFF
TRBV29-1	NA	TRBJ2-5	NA	TGCAGCGTTGAACGGCTGTCGGGGAAGACCCAGTACTTC	CSVERLSGKTQYF
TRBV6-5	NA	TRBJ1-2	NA	TGTGCCAGCAGTTACACAGGTCGTGGCTACACCTTC	CASSYTGRGYTF
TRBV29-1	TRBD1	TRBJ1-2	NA	TGCAGCGTTGAAGGTCTCTTACAGGGGCGGTCGAACTATGGCTACACCTTC	CSVEGLLQGRSNYGYTF
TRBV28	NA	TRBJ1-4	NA	TGTGCCAGCAAACCTCGGGGGGGAGGGAAGGAAAAACTGTTTTTT	CASKPRGGGKEKLFF
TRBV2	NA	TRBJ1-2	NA	TGTGCCAGCAGTGAACAGGGGAACTATGGCTACACCTTC	CASSEQGNYGYTF
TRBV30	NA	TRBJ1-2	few	TGTGCCTGGAGTGTACAGGCAGGGAACTATGGCTACACCTTC	CAWSVQAGNYGYTF
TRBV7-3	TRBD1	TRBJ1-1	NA	TGTGCCAGCAGCCCCACCGGGACAGGGGCTGAAGCTTTCTTT	CASSPTGTGAEAFF
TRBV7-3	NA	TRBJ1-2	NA	TGTGCCAGCAGCTTGGGGGGGGCCCCGGGTGGTAGCTATGGCTACACCTTC	CASSLGGAPGGSYGYTF
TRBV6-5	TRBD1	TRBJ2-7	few	TGTGCCAGCAGTTCACGGACAGGGGGCTACGAGCAGTACTTC	CASSSRTGGYEQYF
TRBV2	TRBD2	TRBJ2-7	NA	TGTGCCAGCAGTGCGGGAGGGGGGAACGAGCAGTACTTC	CASSAGGGNEQYF
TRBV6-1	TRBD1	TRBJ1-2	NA	TGTGCCAGCAGTTTACAGGGGTTTGGGGGCTACACCTTC	CASSLQGFGGYTF
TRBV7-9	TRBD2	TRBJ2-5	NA	TGTGCCAGCAGCTTATCGGGGGGGGCCGGAGAGACCCAGTACTTC	CASSLSGGAGETQYF
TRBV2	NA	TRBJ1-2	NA	TGTGCCAGCAGTGACCCGCCTCGACAGCTCCCCTATGGCTACACCTTC	CASSDPPRQLPYGYTF
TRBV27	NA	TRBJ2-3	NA	TGTGCCAGCAGTGGCAACCCCTGGTCCACAGATACGCAGTATTTT	CASSGNPWSTDTQYF
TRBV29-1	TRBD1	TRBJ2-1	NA	TGCAGCGTAGAAGGACAGGGGGCTGACAATGAGCAGTTCTTC	CSVEGQGADNEQFF
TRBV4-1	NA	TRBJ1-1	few	TGCGCCAGCAGGGGACTGGGGAACACTGAAGCTTTCTTT	CASRGLGNTEAFF
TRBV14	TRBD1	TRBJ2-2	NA	TGTGCCAGCAGCCAGTATGCCGGGACAGTGAACACCGGGGAGCTGTTTTTT	CASSQYAGTVNTGELFF
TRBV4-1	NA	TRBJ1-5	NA	TGCGCCAGCAGCCACATCAATCAGCCCCAGCATTTT	CASSHINQPQHF
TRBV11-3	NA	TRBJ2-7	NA	TGTGCCAGCAGCTTCAGGGTTTCGGGCTACGAGCAGTACTTC	CASSFRVSGYEQYF
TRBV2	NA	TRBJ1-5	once	TGTGCCAGCCAGTGGGACAAAAATCAGCCCCAGCATTTT	CASQWDKNQPQHF
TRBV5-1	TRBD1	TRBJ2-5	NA	TGCGCCAGCAGCTTGCCGGGACAGAAAGAGACCCAGTACTTC	CASSLPGQKETQYF
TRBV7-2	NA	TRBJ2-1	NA	TGTGCCAGCAGCTGGGATGGGAAGCGGAGTTACAATGAGCAGTTCTTC	CASSWDGKRSYNEQFF
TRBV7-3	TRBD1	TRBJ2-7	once	TGTGCCAGCAGCCCCACAGGGGACCACGAGCAGTACTTC	CASSPTGDHEQYF
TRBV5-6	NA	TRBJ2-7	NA	TGTGCCAGCAGCTTAAGAGGGCGAAGACTTTCCTACGAGCAGTACTTC	CASSLRGRRLSYEQYF
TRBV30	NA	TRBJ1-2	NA	TGTGCCTGGAGTCAGCCAGGGGCTTACTATGGCTACACCTTC	CAWSQPGAYYGYTF
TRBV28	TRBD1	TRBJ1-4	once	TGTGCCAGCAGCTCGGGGGGACAGGGGGAAAAACTGTTTTTT	CASSSGGQGEKLFF
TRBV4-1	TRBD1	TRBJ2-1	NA	TGCGCCAGCAGCCAAGATCTTGGGACAGGGAACTACAATGAGCAGTTCTTC	CASSQDLGTGNYNEQFF
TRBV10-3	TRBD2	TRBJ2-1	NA	TGTGCCATCAGCCCTAGCGGGGGGGCCAATGAGCAGTTCTTC	CAISPSGGANEQFF
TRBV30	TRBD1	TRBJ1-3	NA	TGTGCCTGGAGTGGGAACAGGGGGCTCCGCTCTGGAAACACCATATATTTT	CAWSGNRGLRSGNTIYF
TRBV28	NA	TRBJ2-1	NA	TGTGCCAGCAGCGAGACGGACAGCTCCTACAATGAGCAGTTCTTC	CASSETDSSYNEQFF
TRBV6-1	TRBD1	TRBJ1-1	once	TGTGCCAGCAGTAATAAACAGGGGTTCCACACTGAAGCTTTCTTT	CASSNKQGFHTEAFF
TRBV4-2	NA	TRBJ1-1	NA	TGTGCCAGCAGCTGGGGGGGTACTGAAGCTTTCTTT	CASSWGGTEAFF
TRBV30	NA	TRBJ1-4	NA	TGTGCCTGGACTCCGGGAGCTTTTAATGAAAAACTGTTTTTT	CAWTPGAFNEKLFF
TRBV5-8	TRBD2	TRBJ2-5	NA	TGTGCCAGCAGCCCCGGTCTCGCGGGGGGGAAGGAGACCCAGTACTTC	CASSPGLAGGKETQYF
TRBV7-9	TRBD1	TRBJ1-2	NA	TGTGCCAGCAGCTTAGGGGGACAGGGCAACTATGGCTACACCTTC	CASSLGGQGNYGYTF
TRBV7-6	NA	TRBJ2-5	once	TGTGCCAGCAGCTACTTACTCTCAGGAGGAGAGACCCAGTACTTC	CASSYLLSGGETQYF
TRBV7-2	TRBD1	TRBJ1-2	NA	TGTGCCAGCAGCTTAGTTGGACAGGGTGTTTTGGTTGGCTACACCTTC	CASSLVGQGVLVGYTF
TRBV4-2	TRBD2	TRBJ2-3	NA	TGTGCCAGCAGCCAAGCCTCCGGGACTAGCGGGGGTATTACTAGCACAGATACGCAGTATTTT	CASSQASGTSGGITSTDTQYF
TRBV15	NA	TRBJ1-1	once	TGTGCCACCAGCAGAGATTACAGGTACACTGAAACTTTCTTT	CATSRDYRYTETFF
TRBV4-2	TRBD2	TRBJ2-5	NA	TGTGCCAGCAGCCAAGCTAGCGGGGAGTCCCAAGAGACCCAGTACTTC	CASSQASGESQETQYF
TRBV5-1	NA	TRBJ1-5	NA	TGCGCCAGCAGCTTCGGGGGGGAAGGCAATCAGCCCCAGCATTTT	CASSFGGEGNQPQHF
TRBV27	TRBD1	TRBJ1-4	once	TGTGCCAGCAGTTTATTTTTGGACAGGCCTAATGAAAAACTGTTTTTT	CASSLFLDRPNEKLFF
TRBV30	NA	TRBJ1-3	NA	TGTGCCAGAGCCACAGGCCCGGCTGGAAACACCATATATTTT	CARATGPAGNTIYF
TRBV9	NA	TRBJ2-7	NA	TGTGCCAGCAGCGTAGAGATTGGGGCGGACTACGAGCAGTACTTC	CASSVEIGADYEQYF
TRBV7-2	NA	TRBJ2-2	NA	TGTGCCAGCAGCTTAGGGCAGTCGAACACCGGGGAGCTGTTTTTT	CASSLGQSNTGELFF
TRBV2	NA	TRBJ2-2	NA	TGTGCCAGCAGAGGGGGTTCGAACACCGGGGAGCTGTTTTTT	CASRGGSNTGELFF
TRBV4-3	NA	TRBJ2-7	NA	TGCGCCAGCAGCCAAGAAGGAGACAGAGCTAAGGAGCAGTACTTC	CASSQEGDRAKEQYF
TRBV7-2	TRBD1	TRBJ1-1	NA	TGTGCCAGCAGTTCACAGGGGTGGACTGAAGCTTTCTTT	CASSSQGWTEAFF
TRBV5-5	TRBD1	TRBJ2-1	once	TGTGCCAGCAGCTCAACTGACAGGGGTTATAACAATGAGCAGTTCTTC	CASSSTDRGYNNEQFF